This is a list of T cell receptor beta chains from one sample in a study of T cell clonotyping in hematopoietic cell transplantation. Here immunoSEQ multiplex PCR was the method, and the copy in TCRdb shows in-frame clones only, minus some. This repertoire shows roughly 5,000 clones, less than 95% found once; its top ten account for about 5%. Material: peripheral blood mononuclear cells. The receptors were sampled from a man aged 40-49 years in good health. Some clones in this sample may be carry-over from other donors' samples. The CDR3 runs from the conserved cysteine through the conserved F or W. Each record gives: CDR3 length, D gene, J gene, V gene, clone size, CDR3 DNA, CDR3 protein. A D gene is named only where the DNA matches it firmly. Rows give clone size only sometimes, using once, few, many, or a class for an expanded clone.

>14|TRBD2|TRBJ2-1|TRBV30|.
TGTGCCTGGAGTTTACCCATAGCGGGGAATGAGCAGTTCTTC
CAWSLPIAGNEQFF
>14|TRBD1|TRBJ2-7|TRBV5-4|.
TGTGCCAGCAGCTTGGTGGGACAGTCCTACGAGCAGTACTTC
CASSLVGQSYEQYF
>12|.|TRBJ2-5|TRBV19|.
TGTGCCAGTAGTATAGGTGGAGAGACCCAGTACTTC
CASSIGGETQYF
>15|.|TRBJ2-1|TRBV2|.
TGTGCCAGCAGGAAGGGTGGCAGCTCCTACAATGAGCAGTTCTTC
CASRKGGSSYNEQFF
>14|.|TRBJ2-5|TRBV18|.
TGTGCCAGCTCATCCCACGCTAGAGGAGAGACCCAGTACTTC
CASSSHARGETQYF
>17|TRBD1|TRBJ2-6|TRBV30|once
TGTGCCTGGAGTGTAAGGGTCACAGGGGTTGGGGCCAACGTCCTGACTTTC
CAWSVRVTGVGANVLTF
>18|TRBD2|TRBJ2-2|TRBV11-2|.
TGTGCCAGCAGCTTAGTCCCGTTAGCGGGATTTTACACCGGGGAGCTGTTTTTT
CASSLVPLAGFYTGELFF
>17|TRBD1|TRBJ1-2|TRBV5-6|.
TGTGCCAGCAGCTTCGGGACAGGGACAGGGAGTGACTATGGCTACACCTTC
CASSFGTGTGSDYGYTF
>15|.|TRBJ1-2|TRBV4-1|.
TGCGCCAGCAGCCAAGATCAGGCAGACACCTATGGCTACACCTTC
CASSQDQADTYGYTF
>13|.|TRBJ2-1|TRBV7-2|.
TGTGCCAGCAAGGGACCCAACTACAATGAGCAGTTCTTC
CASKGPNYNEQFF
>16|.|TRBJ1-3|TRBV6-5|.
TGTGCCAGCAGTTTCTCCTCAGACATCTCTGGAAACACCATATATTTT
CASSFSSDISGNTIYF
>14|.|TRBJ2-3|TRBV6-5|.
TGTGCCAGTAGGCCTGCCGCTAACACAGATACGCAGTATTTT
CASRPAANTDTQYF
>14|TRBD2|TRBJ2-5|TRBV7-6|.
TGTGCCAGCAGCAACCCTACTAGCGCAGAGACCCAGTACTTC
CASSNPTSAETQYF
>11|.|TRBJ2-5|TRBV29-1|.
TGCAGCGGGTGGCTTCAAGAGACCCAGTACTTC
CSGWLQETQYF
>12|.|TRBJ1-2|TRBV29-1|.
TGCAGCGCCATGTCAGGGACCTCTGGCTACACCTTC
CSAMSGTSGYTF
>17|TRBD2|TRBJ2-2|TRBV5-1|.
TGCGCCAGCAGCTTGGATCCGGGACTAGCGGGAGCCGGGGAGCTGTTTTTT
CASSLDPGLAGAGELFF
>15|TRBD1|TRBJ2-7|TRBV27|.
TGTGCCAGCAGTTTGGGCCCGACAGGGATCTCCGAGCAGTACTTC
CASSLGPTGISEQYF
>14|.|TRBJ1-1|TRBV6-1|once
TGTGCCAGCAGTGACCCGGGGCTGGAGACTGAAGCTTTCTTT
CASSDPGLETEAFF
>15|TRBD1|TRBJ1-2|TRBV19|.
TGTGCCAGTAGTGCCCGGACAGGGGGCAACTATGGCTACACCTTC
CASSARTGGNYGYTF
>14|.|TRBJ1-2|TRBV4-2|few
TGTGCCAGCAGCCAAGATCCCCAGGGTAGCGGCTACACCTTC
CASSQDPQGSGYTF
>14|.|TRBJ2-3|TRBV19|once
TGTGCCAGTAGTATAGATACTAGCACAGATACGCAGTATTTT
CASSIDTSTDTQYF
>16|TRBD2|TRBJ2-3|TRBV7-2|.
TGTGCCAGCAGCTTAAATAGCGGGGGGGCTAAAGATACGCAGTATTTT
CASSLNSGGAKDTQYF
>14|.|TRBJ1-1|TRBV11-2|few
TGTGCCAGCAGCTTACAGGTCCGGGGGACTGAAGCTTTCTTT
CASSLQVRGTEAFF
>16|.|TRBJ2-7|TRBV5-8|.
TGTGCCAGCAGCCCTATATGGGGCTATTCCTCCTACGAGCAGTACTTC
CASSPIWGYSSYEQYF
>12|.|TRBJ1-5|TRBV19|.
TGTGCCAGTAGGGGCGGGAATCAGCCCCAGCATTTT
CASRGGNQPQHF
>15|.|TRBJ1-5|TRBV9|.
TGTGCCAGCAGCGTAGGGGCGGGGGCGAAACAGCCCCAGCATTTT
CASSVGAGAKQPQHF
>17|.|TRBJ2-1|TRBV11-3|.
TGTGCCAGCAGCCCCGGTGAAGGGCGGGGCCCATACAATGAGCAGTTCTTC
CASSPGEGRGPYNEQFF
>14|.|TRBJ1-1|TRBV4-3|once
TGCGCCAGCAGCCAAGATTACCGGGGTACTGAAGCTTTCTTT
CASSQDYRGTEAFF
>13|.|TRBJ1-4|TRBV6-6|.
TGTGCCAGCAGCCCCCCGGGTCGTGAAAAACTGTTTTTT
CASSPPGREKLFF
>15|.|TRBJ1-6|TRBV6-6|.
TGTGCCAGCAGTCCAACATGGGGGAATAATTCACCCCTCCACTTT
CASSPTWGNNSPLHF
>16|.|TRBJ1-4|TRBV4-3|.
TGCGCCAGCAGCCAAGTTCGCGGTGCAACTAATGAAAAACTGTTTTTT
CASSQVRGATNEKLFF
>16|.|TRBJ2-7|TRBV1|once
TGCACCAGCAGCCAAGAAGGTAGCGGGAGATCCTACGAGCAGTACTTC
CTSSQEGSGRSYEQYF
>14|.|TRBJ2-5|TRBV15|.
TGTGCCACCAGCGCCCCTGAAGGGGGTGAGACCCAGTACTTC
CATSAPEGGETQYF
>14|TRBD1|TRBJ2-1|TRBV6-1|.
TGTGCCAGCAGATGGACAGGCCTTTACAATGAGCAGTTCTTC
CASRWTGLYNEQFF
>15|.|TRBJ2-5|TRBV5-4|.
TGTGCCAGCAGCTTGGAGTTACAATCAGTGGAGACCCAGTACTTC
CASSLELQSVETQYF
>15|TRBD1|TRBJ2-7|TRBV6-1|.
TGTGCCAGCAGTCGAGAGGGACAGGGGCCCTACGAGCAGTACTTC
CASSREGQGPYEQYF
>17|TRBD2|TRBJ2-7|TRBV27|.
TGTGCCAGCAGTACCGGACTAGCGGGAGGGCCATCCTACGAGCAGTACTTC
CASSTGLAGGPSYEQYF
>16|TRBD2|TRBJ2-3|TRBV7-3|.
TGTGCCAGCAGCCCAACGACTAGCGGGGGAAGGGATACGCAGTATTTT
CASSPTTSGGRDTQYF
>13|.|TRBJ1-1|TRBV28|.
TGTGCCAGCAACATCCCGGGGAACACTGAAGCTTTCTTT
CASNIPGNTEAFF
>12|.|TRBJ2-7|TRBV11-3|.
TGTGCCAGCAGCTTACTACGCTACGAGCAGTACTTC
CASSLLRYEQYF
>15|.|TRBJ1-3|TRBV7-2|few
TGTGCCAGCAGCTTCTTCGATGGAGCTGGAAACACCATATATTTT
CASSFFDGAGNTIYF
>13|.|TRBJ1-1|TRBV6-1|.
TGTGCCAGCACGGACACCTTGAACACTGAAGCTTTCTTT
CASTDTLNTEAFF
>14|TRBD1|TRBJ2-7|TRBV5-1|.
TGCGCCAGCAGCTTGGCAGGGACAGGGGACGAGCAGTACTTC
CASSLAGTGDEQYF
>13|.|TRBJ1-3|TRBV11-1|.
TGTGCCAGCAGCTTAGGATCCGGAAACACCATATATTTT
CASSLGSGNTIYF
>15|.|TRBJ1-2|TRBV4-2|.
TGTGCCAGCAGCCAAGATCCCGGGGGGAGCTATGGCTACACCTTC
CASSQDPGGSYGYTF
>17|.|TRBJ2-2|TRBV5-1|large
TGCGCCAGCAGCTCGTCTGGCGGCGGCGCGAACACCGGGGAGCTGTTTTTT
CASSSSGGGANTGELFF
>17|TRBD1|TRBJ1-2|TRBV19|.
TGTGCCAGTAGTCGGGGGAAAGGACAGGGCCTCTTAGATGGCTACACCTTC
CASSRGKGQGLLDGYTF
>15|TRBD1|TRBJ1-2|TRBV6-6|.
TGTGCCAGCAGTTACGGCCCGGACAGGCTGGATGGCTACACCTTC
CASSYGPDRLDGYTF
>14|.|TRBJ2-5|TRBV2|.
TGTGCCAGCAGTGAATTACTTTATAGGGAGACCCAGTACTTC
CASSELLYRETQYF
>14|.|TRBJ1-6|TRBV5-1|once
TGCGCCAGCAGCCCGGGACGGAATAATTCACCCCTCCACTTT
CASSPGRNNSPLHF
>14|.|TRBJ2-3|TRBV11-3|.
TGTGCCAGCAGCTTATCGCCCGCCAGGGATACGCAGTATTTT
CASSLSPARDTQYF